Reported below is one T cell receptor (beta chain). Germline CDR1 and CDR2: LNHDA and SQIVND (reference sequence). Trimming cost V 3 bases and J 3 bases; bases outside gene matches: 12. The CDR3 totals 18 residues. This specimen belongs to a study of T cell responses to AZD1222 COVID-19 vaccine. Data came from immunoSEQ multiplex PCR; TCRdb stores just in-frame clones and leaves some out. The sample contains roughly 140,000 clones, 70% to 90% of which appear only once. This TCR was sampled from an adult in good health. The chain recombines TRBV19 with TRBJ2-3; 10 bases line up with TRBD2. Sample: peripheral blood, taken on day 0 of MenACWY control vaccination. The CDR3 nucleotides are TGTGCCAGTAGTATGCGGGGAGGGCTAGCGGGGGAGACAGATACGCAGTATTTT. Its protein is CASSMRGGLAGETDTQYF.